This T cell receptor beta chain came from a study of blood T cells in healthy people across ages. Study-level results: Percentage of naive T cells showed a strong correlation with TCR beta diversity.

This clonotype appeared a few times. Its antigen is not identified. The second PCR ran roughly 6 to 11 cycles with a sample-barcoded 5' primer and J-beta primers. One entry per CDR3 protein, called by TCRdb with MiXCR from the 5' RACE reads. The top ten clones hold about 54% of a sample with around 400,000 distinct CDR3 sequences, 52% of them seen once. This CDR3 region has 13 residues. Germline V gene lookup returns CDR1 SGHDN and CDR2 FVKESK. Trimming pared 10 bases from V and 7 bases from J, leaving 14 bases between. J is TRBJ1-6 and V is TRBV14; D gene ambiguous. Input material: blood. The TCR comes from a man aged 60-69 years in good health. CDR3 loop: CAISREANSPLHF. CDR3 sequence (DNA): TGTGCCATTTCAAGGGAGGCGAATTCACCCCTCCACTTT.